This TCR beta chain was found in a study of neurological immune-mediated disorders. The CDR3 runs to 16 residues. The germline V gene encodes CDR1 LGHNA and CDR2 YNFKEQ. The V and J ends lost 0 bases and 2 bases, in that order; junction bases with no gene match: 4. The yield of each sequencing run was over 190 million TCR-beta sequences from 15-18 subjects. In TCRdb, the 5' RACE reads were re-called with MiXCR into one record per CDR3 protein. The sample carries 60,000 to 90,000 distinct CDR3 sequences, around 9.6% recorded once. This clonotype was seen at least ten times. This sample's time point: longitudinal time-point 1 (baseline). Healthy controls consisted of blood bank volunteers in Maryland, USA.

The origin of this receptor is a man aged 25 to 40 in good health. The sample taken for sequencing was PBMCs. The chain uses TRBV4-2 and TRBJ2-1; TRBD2 matches 7 bases. CDR3 sequence reads: CASSQDGGEAYNEQFF. The CDR3 DNA reads as TGTGCCAGCAGCCAAGATGGGGGGGAAGCCTACAATGAGCAGTTCTTC.